The 23 T cell receptor beta chains in this list originate from one sample, sequenced in a study of blood T cell repertoires in COVID-19. Libraries were prepared by immunoSEQ multiplex PCR; TCRdb keeps only in-frame clonotypes and omits some of them. The sample shows 200,000 or so clones, 70% to 90% of them seen only once. The sample consisted of peripheral blood. These TCRs come from a woman aged 40 to 49 who had recovered from COVID-19.

This chain joins TRBV7-2 and TRBJ1-1, with D possibly TRBD1 on 5 matching bases. The germline V and J ends were trimmed by 1 base and 6 bases, with 15 bases remaining between them. Germline loops: CDR1 SGHTA, CDR2 FQGNSA. This CDR3 is built from 15 residues. In DNA form, the CDR3 reads TGTGCCAGCAGCTTAGAGACAGCCTCATCGTCTGAAGCTTTCTTT. Protein: CASSLETASSSEAFF.

In DNA, the CDR3 is TGTGCCAGCAGTGTGGGGACAGCCTATGGCTACACCTTC. Protein: CASSVGTAYGYTF. This chain links TRBV2 with TRBJ1-2; 7 bases line up with TRBD1. With V trimmed by 4 bases and J by 4 bases, 3 bases remained unmatched. Germline loops: CDR1 SNHLY, CDR2 FYNNEI. The CDR3 contains 13 residues.

To note about this clone: At the DNA level, this CDR3 is encoded by other sequences in the same sample as well. This chain joins TRBV5-1 and TRBJ2-2; D possibly corresponds to TRBD1 (5 bases). In germline, CDR1 is SGHRS, CDR2 YFSETQ. V was cut by 0 bases and J by 1 base, with 7 bases left in between. This CDR3 contains 15 residues. Written as DNA, the CDR3 is TGCGCCAGCAGCTTGGGGCAGGGGAACACCGGGGAGCTGTTTTTT. Amino acids: CASSLGQGNTGELFF.

This chain uses TRBV19 with TRBJ2-3; 7 bases map to TRBD1. Germline V CDR1 and CDR2: LNHDA, SQIVND (reference sequence). V shed 6 bases and J 1 base; nucleotides not matched to a gene: 4. This CDR3 has 14 residues. In DNA, the CDR3 is TGTGCCAGTAGCCGGACAGGTGGCACAGATACGCAGTATTTT. Its protein is CASSRTGGTDTQYF.

The rearrangement links TRBV3-1 (or the pseudogene TRBV3-2) to TRBJ1-5; D not certain. The V gene's germline CDR1 is LGHDT and CDR2 YNNKEL (reference sequence). The CDR3 is 14 amino acids. Trimming cost V 4 bases and J 6 bases, with 13 bases left between them. CDR3 nucleotides: TGTGCCAGCAGCCCCACAGCTTTGGGTCAGCCCCAGCATTTT. This encodes CASSPTALGQPQHF.

J is TRBJ2-1 and V is TRBV4-3, with TRBD2 matching 8 bases. J was trimmed by 1 base and V by 0 bases; bases with no gene match: 8. The CDR3 runs 18 residues. Germline CDR1 and CDR2: LGHNA and YSLEER. The CDR3 loop reads CASSQDSAGGGSYNEQFF. The DNA of the CDR3 is TGCGCCAGCAGCCAAGATTCGGCGGGAGGAGGGTCCTACAATGAGCAGTTCTTC.

This clone was detected a few times. The chain recombines TRBV29-1 with TRBJ2-3; maybe TRBD2 (6 bases). Germline V gene data show CDR1 as SQVTM and CDR2 as ANQGSEA. V lost 0 bases and J 2 bases, leaving 9 bases between the germline ends. CDR3 length equals 14 residues. CDR3 protein: CSVEEGDSTDTQYF. The CDR3 DNA follows: TGCAGCGTTGAAGAGGGGGACTCCACAGATACGCAGTATTTT.

This sequence joins TRBV27 and TRBJ1-2; 9 bases match TRBD1. V trimming: 4 bases; J trimming: 8 bases; junction bases outside the gene matches: 11. Germline V gene sequence: CDR1 MNHEY, CDR2 SMNVEV (reference sequence). The CDR3 spans 15 residues. CDR3 nucleotides: TGTGCCAGCAGTTCAAAACAAGGACAGGGGTTCGGCTACACCTTC. As protein: CASSSKQGQGFGYTF.

This chain uses TRBV29-1 with TRBJ1-1, with a possible D match to TRBD1 (5 bases). CDR1 and CDR2 from the germline V gene are SQVTM and ANQGSEA. The CDR3 runs to 14 residues. The V end lost 0 bases, the J end lost 1 base, and 9 bases lay between the germline ends. The CDR3 here is CSVEETQANTEAFF. CDR3 coding DNA: TGCAGCGTTGAAGAGACACAGGCGAACACTGAAGCTTTCTTT.

The CDR3 region is CASREPAGGAQYF. The DNA of the CDR3 is TGTGCCAGCAGAGAACCAGCGGGAGGCGCGCAGTATTTT. J is TRBJ2-3 and V is TRBV6-4; TRBD2 matches 9 bases. This CDR3 is 13 amino acids long. The trim removed 6 bases at V and 10 bases at J, leaving 8 bases unmatched. Germline V gene lookup returns CDR1 MRHNA and CDR2 SNTAGT.

This clone was found once. This rearrangement joins TRBV9 to TRBJ2-1; possible D gene TRBD2, 6 bases. Germline V gives CDR1 SGDLS, CDR2 YYNGEE. CDR3 size: 14 residues. Trimming stripped 4 bases from V and 8 bases from J, with 16 bases between. CDR3 loop: CASSFRETWDEQFF. The CDR3 coding sequence is TGTGCCAGCAGCTTCCGGGAGACATGGGATGAGCAGTTCTTC. Filled out from reference TRBV9 and TRBJ2-1, the complete variable domain reads DSGVTQTPKHLITATGQRVTLRCSPRSGDLSVYWYQQSLDQGLQFLIQYYNGEERAKGNILERFSAQQFPDLHSELNLSSLELGDSALYFCASSFRETWDEQFFGPGTRLTVL.

The gene calls are TRBV3-1 (or the pseudogene TRBV3-2) and TRBJ2-7, with D maybe TRBD2 (6 bases). Germline CDR1 and CDR2: LGHDT and YNNKEL (reference sequence). V lost 4 bases, J lost 2 bases, and 18 bases lay in between. The CDR3 covers 16 residues. The CDR3, as DNA: TGTGCCAGCAGCCCGCCCGGGCGGGGAGGAGCCTACGAGCAGTACTTC. This codes for CASSPPGRGGAYEQYF.

The J gene is TRBJ2-7, the V gene TRBV29-1, with 7 bases identical to TRBD1. This CDR3 has 14 amino acids. Germline V gene sequence: CDR1 SQVTM, CDR2 ANQGSEA. J was trimmed by 7 bases and V by 5 bases; bases with no gene match: 14. For the CDR3, the DNA is TGCAGCGTTCGTGGACAGGAGCCTTTGTGGGAGCAGTACTTC. Protein product: CSVRGQEPLWEQYF.

The J gene is TRBJ1-4, the V gene TRBV28, with 9 bases matching TRBD1. The CDR3 runs to 15 residues. Germline loops: CDR1 MDHEN, CDR2 SYDVKM. V was pared by 5 bases and J by 8 bases, with 9 bases of the junction left unmatched. The CDR3 DNA sequence: TGTGCCAGCAGTCGAAGCACAGGGGGCTACGAAAAACTGTTTTTT. It yields the protein CASSRSTGGYEKLFF.

V is TRBV18 and J is TRBJ2-3, with TRBD2 matching 9 bases. CDR1 KGHSH and CDR2 LQKENI come from the germline V gene. The CDR3 has 18 amino acids. V shed 1 base, J shed 0 bases, and the junction held 8 bases outside the gene matches. The CDR3 coding sequence is TGTGCCAGCTCACCACTAGCGGGAGTTCAGACAAGCACAGATACGCAGTATTTT. Amino acids: CASSPLAGVQTSTDTQYF.

This rearrangement joins TRBV30 to TRBJ2-3, with TRBD2 matching over 7 bases. Per the germline V gene, CDR1 is GTSNPN and CDR2 is SVGIG (reference sequence). The V segment lost 4 bases and the J segment 1 base; nucleotides outside the gene matches: 2. The CDR3 covers 13 residues. The DNA for the CDR3 is TGTGCCTGGAACCTAGCGGGCACAGATACGCAGTATTTT. This codes for CAWNLAGTDTQYF.

This sequence joins TRBV11-3 and TRBJ2-3, with TRBD1 identical over 8 bases. In germline, CDR1 is SGHNT, CDR2 YENEEA. After removal of 4 bases from V and 4 bases from J, the junction contained 10 bases not matched to a gene. The CDR3 runs 16 residues. CDR3 in DNA: TGTGCCAGCAGCTCGCAAGGACAGGGTGGGGCAGATACGCAGTATTTT. It is translated as CASSSQGQGGADTQYF.

The rearrangement links TRBV27 to TRBJ2-1, with 13 bases aligning to TRBD2. Unmatched junction bases numbered 6, after V lost 5 bases and J lost 8 bases. The CDR3 is made up of 15 amino acids. In germline, CDR1 is MNHEY, CDR2 SMNVEV (reference sequence). CDR3 nucleotides: TGTGCCAGCAGTCTTGGGACTAGCGGGATTGATGAGCAGTTCTTC. Its translation is CASSLGTSGIDEQFF.

The J gene is TRBJ1-2, the V gene TRBV27; 11 bases align to TRBD1. The CDR3 has 13 residues. CDR1 and CDR2 from the germline V gene are MNHEY and SMNVEV (reference sequence). The J segment lost 5 bases and the V segment lost 8 bases, leaving 4 bases of the junction unmatched. The CDR3 nucleotides are TGTGCCAGCGGACAGGGGGCGAGTTATGGCTACACCTTC. Its protein is CASGQGASYGYTF.

The chain links TRBV18 to TRBJ2-7, with no clear D. The CDR3 has 14 amino acids. Germline lookup yields CDR1 KGHSH and CDR2 LQKENI. Trimming shortened V by 3 bases and J by 0 bases, and 9 bases separated the two germline ends. Written as DNA, the CDR3 is TGTGCCAGCTCACCGATTGGGCGCTCCTACGAGCAGTACTTC. Translated, it gives CASSPIGRSYEQYF.

This clone was found a few times. The chain carries TRBV11-2 and TRBJ1-2; 8 nucleotides line up with TRBD1. Per germline, CDR1 SGHAT and CDR2 FQNNGV. The junction had 4 bases not matched to a gene; V was cut back by 3 bases and J by 7 bases. CDR3 length: 13 residues. CDR3 in DNA: TGTGCCAGCAGCTTGGACAGGGACTCTGGCTACACCTTC. As protein: CASSLDRDSGYTF.

The chain joins TRBV10-3 to TRBJ2-7, with TRBD2 as a possible D gene (6 bases). CDR3 size: 12 residues. Germline CDR1 and CDR2: ENHRY and SYGVKD. V dropped 1 base and J dropped 6 bases, with 7 bases sitting between them. This CDR3 reads CAISELGGEQYF. The CDR3 coding sequence is TGTGCCATCAGTGAGTTGGGGGGCGAGCAGTACTTC.

The V and J genes are TRBV7-3 and TRBJ2-5, with 7 bases identical to TRBD1. The CDR3 is made up of 14 amino acids. Germline V gene lookup returns CDR1 SGHTA and CDR2 FQGTGA. V shed 5 bases and J 1 base; nucleotides not matched to a gene: 4. This CDR3 reads CASSPGTAQETQYF. The CDR3 coding sequence is TGTGCCAGCAGCCCGGGGACAGCCCAAGAGACCCAGTACTTC. Based on the CDR3 plus reference TRBV7-3 and TRBJ2-5, the full variable domain is GAGVSQTPSNKVTEKGKYVELRCDPISGHTALYWYRQSLGQGPEFLIYFQGTGAADDSGLPNDRFFAVRPEGSVSTLKIQRTERGDSAVYLCASSPGTAQETQYFGPGTRLLVL.